A single sample gave rise to the 3 T cell receptor beta chains below, sequenced in a study of post-analysis software for immune sequencing data. Study results and caveats: Controls showed lower frequencies than patients for roughly 5 TRBV segments, and TRBV5-6, TRBV5-1 and TRBV20-1 were among these.

Their specific antigens are unknown. TCR beta cDNA libraries had unique molecular identifiers. Via MiXCR, TCRdb re-called the PCR reads, giving one row per CDR3 protein. The data show approximately 400,000 distinct CDR3 sequences, roughly 35% seen once. The sequencing input was blood. The source is a girl aged 10 to 17 with multiple sclerosis.

This clonotype came up a few times. The rearrangement joins TRBV5-1 to TRBJ1-2; D unresolved. The CDR3 length is 12 residues. Deletions cut 0 bases from V and 8 bases from J, with 8 bases between. CDR1 SGHRS and CDR2 YFSETQ come from the germline V gene. CDR3 sequence reads: CASSLARDGYTF. DNA of the CDR3: TGCGCCAGCAGCTTGGCCCGTGACGGCTACACCTTC.

A single count supports this clonotype. The chain is built from TRBV6-2 or TRBV6-3 and TRBJ1-5; TRBD1 might be the D (5 bases). The CDR3 extends over 14 amino acids. Germline V CDR1 and CDR2: MNHEY, SVGEGT. V dropped 7 bases and J dropped 6 bases, with 16 bases sitting between them. CDR3 sequence reads: CASNGHPAGQPQHF. The DNA of the CDR3 is TGTGCCAGCAACGGACATCCTGCAGGTCAGCCCCAGCATTTT.

This clonotype has a handful of counts. The genes are TRBV20-1 and TRBJ2-1; no clear D. The CDR3 length is 14 residues. Trimming took 2 bases from V and 6 from J, leaving 14 bases between them. Germline lookup yields CDR1 DFQATT and CDR2 SNEGSKA (reference sequence). In DNA form, the CDR3 reads TGCAGTGCTAGAAGGGCGGAACTATGCAATGAGCAGTTCTTC. Translated, it gives CSARRAELCNEQFF.